This entry lists 23 T cell receptor beta chains sequenced from one sample in a study of graft-versus-host responses after intestinal transplantation (dated by TCRdb to the early 2020s). What this sample's time point label stands for: cells obtained before transplantation from donor or recipient. The receptor library was made with the immunoSEQ multiplex PCR assay. TCRdb took over this immuneACCESS table, retaining in-frame rearrangements with V and J assigned. Such tables are incomplete; in checked studies, under half of the missing clones stem from an unresolved V gene, and the remainder is unexplained. The sample has 75,000 to 95,000 clones on record, about 93% of them singletons. Of the sample, 1.5% to 2% is held by the ten largest clones. Antigen specificity for these receptors is unknown. This specimen consisted of unstimulated CD8+ T cells sorted from spleen or lymph node cells, obtained before intestinal transplant. These receptors all stem from a human donor who received an intestinal transplant.

This clone came up once. This chain joins TRBV7-7 and TRBJ2-5; 8 bases fit TRBD1. Germline assignment: CDR1 SSHAT and CDR2 FNYEAQ (reference sequence). The CDR3 extends over 16 amino acids. Trimming took 4 bases from V and 4 from J; bases not matched to a gene: 11. This chain's CDR3 is CASSSHRTGLGETQYF. CDR3 coding DNA: TGTGCCAGCAGCTCCCATCGGACAGGGTTAGGAGAGACCCAGTACTTC.

The rearrangement uses TRBV10-3 and TRBJ1-2, with TRBD1 as a possible D gene (6 bases). The CDR3 extends over 14 amino acids. Trimming took off 2 bases at V and 4 bases at J, with 11 bases between the two ends. CDR1 and CDR2 from the germline V gene are ENHRY and SYGVKD. The chain's CDR3 is CAISEGQGIYGYTF. CDR3 DNA: TGTGCCATCAGTGAGGGGCAGGGGATCTATGGCTACACCTTC.

The chain links TRBV9 to TRBJ2-3; D possibly corresponds to TRBD1 (6 bases). The CDR3 length is 16 residues. V lost 3 bases and J lost 6, with 20 bases in between. CDR1 is SGDLS and CDR2 is YYNGEE in the germline V gene. DNA of the CDR3: TGTGCCAGCAGCGCATCCGGGACACTAATCGACGATACGCAGTATTTT. This gives the protein CASSASGTLIDDTQYF.

The gene calls are TRBV7-6 and TRBJ2-2; D is possibly TRBD2 (7 bases). The CDR3 runs to 20 residues. Trimming shortened V by 1 base and J by 0 bases, and 21 bases separated the two germline ends. The germline CDR1 and CDR2 sequences are SGHVS and FNYEAQ. CDR3 amino acids: CASSLGGGATQIPNTGELFF. CDR3 coding DNA: TGTGCCAGCAGCTTAGGTGGGGGGGCGACGCAAATTCCGAACACCGGGGAGCTGTTTTTT.

The chain joins TRBV16 to TRBJ1-2; D gene unclear. The CDR3 covers 12 residues. Germline V gene sequence: CDR1 KGHSY, CDR2 FQNENV. Between the trimmed V and J ends, which lost 4 bases and 5 bases, there was a span of 8 bases. The CDR3 DNA sequence: TGTGCCAGCAGCCCTGCAGGTTATGGCTACACCTTC. It encodes CASSPAGYGYTF.

The V gene is TRBV13, the J gene TRBJ2-2, with 9 bases aligning to TRBD1. V trimming: 5 bases; J trimming: 4 bases; junction bases outside the gene matches: 5. CDR3 length: 15 residues. In germline, CDR1 is PRHDT, CDR2 FYEKMQ (reference sequence). CDR3: CASSTTGGSTGELFF. The CDR3, as DNA: TGTGCCAGCAGCACGACAGGGGGAAGCACCGGGGAGCTGTTTTTT.

The chain links TRBV9 to TRBJ2-7, with D perhaps TRBD1 (6 bases). V was shortened by 3 bases and J by 0 bases, with 7 bases between the two germline ends. Germline V lookup: CDR1 SGDLS, CDR2 YYNGEE. The CDR3 contains 13 residues. CDR3 protein: CASSGDTSYEQYF. CDR3 bases: TGTGCCAGCAGCGGGGACACCTCCTACGAGCAGTACTTC.

The gene calls are TRBV6-1 and TRBJ2-3; 8 bases agree with TRBD1. Germline loops: CDR1 MNHNS, CDR2 SASEGT. This CDR3 has 17 residues. V trimming: 1 base; J trimming: 2 bases; junction bases outside the gene matches: 8. This CDR3 is CASSEGRTGSYTDTQYF. DNA for the CDR3: TGTGCCAGCAGTGAAGGTAGGACAGGGTCGTACACAGATACGCAGTATTTT.

The chain combines TRBV30 with TRBJ2-1, with TRBD2 matching over 8 bases. The trim removed 7 bases at V and 0 bases at J, leaving 17 bases unmatched. Per germline, CDR1 GTSNPN and CDR2 SVGIG (reference sequence). The CDR3 length is 18 residues. CDR3 residues: CASGEFAGGESSYNEQFF. CDR3 DNA: TGTGCCTCGGGGGAATTCGCGGGGGGCGAAAGCTCCTACAATGAGCAGTTCTTC.

The J gene is TRBJ2-7, the V gene TRBV10-2; perhaps TRBD1 as D (6 bases). Germline assignment: CDR1 WSHSY and CDR2 SAAADI. There are 14 residues in the CDR3. Between the trimmed V and J ends, which lost 5 bases and 0 bases, there was a span of 11 bases. Here the CDR3 reads CASSRQGPSYEQYF. DNA for the CDR3: TGCGCCAGCAGTAGGCAGGGGCCCTCCTACGAGCAGTACTTC.

This clone appeared once. The V and J genes are TRBV10-3 and TRBJ2-2; no reliable D call. Germline CDR1 and CDR2: ENHRY and SYGVKD. V was pared by 10 bases and J by 1 base, with 7 bases between. This CDR3 spans 12 amino acids. Here the CDR3 DNA reads TGTGCCACCCTAGGGAACACCGGGGAGCTGTTTTTT. The encoded protein is CATLGNTGELFF.

V is TRBV5-5 and J is TRBJ2-3, with D perhaps matching TRBD1 (5 bases). Trimming removed 4 bases at V and 0 bases at J, with 12 bases between. The CDR3 runs to 15 residues. Germline loops: CDR1 SGHKS, CDR2 YYEKEE (reference sequence). The CDR3 reads CASSPEGASTDTQYF. The CDR3 DNA is TGTGCCAGCAGCCCCGAAGGGGCAAGCACAGATACGCAGTATTTT.

The chain joins TRBV11-2 to TRBJ2-3; D might be TRBD2 (6 bases). Trimming removed 1 base from V and 3 bases from J, with 14 bases in between. CDR1 and CDR2 (germline): SGHAT, FQNNGV. The CDR3 spans 16 residues. The CDR3 DNA reads TGTGCCAGCAGCTTAGTCAACGTGGGGGGTACAGATACGCAGTATTTT. Protein sequence: CASSLVNVGGTDTQYF.

This chain joins TRBV4-1 and TRBJ2-1; TRBD2 agrees at 8 bases. The CDR3 runs to 15 residues. Trimming took 7 bases from V and 1 from J; bases not matched to a gene: 6. CDR1 MGHRA and CDR2 YSYEKL come from the germline V gene. The CDR3 DNA follows: TGCGCCAGCACCCCAGCGGGGGCGTCCTACAATGAGCAGTTCTTC. Its protein is CASTPAGASYNEQFF.

The CDR3 spells CASSPGGPGEQFF. CDR3 DNA sequence: TGTGCCAGCAGTCCGGGGGGGCCCGGTGAGCAGTTCTTC. This sequence joins TRBV27 and TRBJ2-1; 8 bases align to TRBD2. The CDR3 contains 13 residues. The germline CDR1 and CDR2 sequences are MNHEY and SMNVEV (reference sequence). The trim removed 5 bases at V and 9 bases at J, leaving 6 bases unmatched.

The chain employs TRBV19 and TRBJ1-1; the D gene is possibly TRBD1 (6 bases). Trimming removed 5 bases from V and 0 bases from J, with 13 bases in between. The germline V gene has CDR1 LNHDA and CDR2 SQIVND (reference sequence). There are 15 residues in the CDR3. The CDR3: CASSLTDSLNTEAFF. The CDR3 nucleotides read TGTGCCAGTAGTCTAACGGACAGTTTGAACACTGAAGCTTTCTTT.

The gene calls are TRBV10-3 and TRBJ1-5; D is uncertain. Germline loops: CDR1 ENHRY, CDR2 SYGVKD. This CDR3 is 13 amino acids long. V lost 1 base to trimming and J lost 7 bases, with 8 bases between them. For the CDR3, the DNA is TGTGCCATCAGTGAGTTAGAACGACAGCCCCAGCATTTT. This translates into CAISELERQPQHF.

The chain has TRBV7-9 and TRBJ2-7; D unresolved. CDR1 is SEHNR and CDR2 is FQNEAQ in the germline V gene (reference sequence). The CDR3 has 11 residues. Trimming took 5 bases from V and 3 from J, leaving 5 bases between them. The CDR3 protein is CASSNLYEQYF. In DNA, the CDR3 is TGTGCCAGCAGCAATCTCTACGAGCAGTACTTC.

The chain is built from TRBV4-3 and TRBJ2-2; maybe TRBD2 (5 bases). V lost 4 bases and J lost 4, with 10 bases in between. There are 14 residues in the CDR3. In germline, CDR1 is LGHNA, CDR2 YSLEER. DNA of the CDR3: TGCGCCAGCAGCCGAGGACGGGGCACCGGGGAGCTGTTTTTT. Protein product: CASSRGRGTGELFF.

This clone was detected once. The chain employs TRBV7-2 and TRBJ1-2; 7 nucleotides agree with TRBD1. Germline trimming cut 5 bases from V and 10 bases from J; bases unmatched to any gene: 7. Germline-derived CDR1 and CDR2 are SGHTA and FQGNSA. The length of the CDR3 is 12 residues. CDR3 nucleotide sequence: TGTGCCAGCAGCCGCTCAGGACAGGACTACACCTTC. It encodes CASSRSGQDYTF.

The chain uses TRBV29-1 and TRBJ2-3; possible D gene TRBD1, 5 bases. This CDR3 has 12 amino acids. The germline CDR1 and CDR2 sequences are SQVTM and ANQGSEA. V was cut by 2 bases and J by 6 bases, with 9 bases left in between. CDR3 amino acids: CSVELGPDTQYF. The DNA for the CDR3 is TGCAGCGTTGAATTGGGGCCGGATACGCAGTATTTT.

This chain connects TRBV28 to TRBJ2-2; D may be TRBD1 (6 bases). The CDR3 totals 14 residues. Trimming pared 10 bases from V and 0 bases from J, leaving 12 bases between. CDR1 is MDHEN and CDR2 is SYDVKM in the germline V gene. CDR3: CATNGQTNTGELFF. The CDR3 DNA reads as TGTGCCACCAACGGACAGACGAACACCGGGGAGCTGTTTTTT.

This clone was observed once. The chain has TRBV4-3 and TRBJ1-2; TRBD1 is a possible D gene (5 bases). The CDR3 covers 15 residues. Germline CDR1 reads LGHNA; CDR2 reads YSLEER. V was pared by 1 base and J by 7 bases, with 16 bases between. CDR3 nucleotide sequence: TGCGCCAGCAGCCAAGGTGGGGGGACTGTTGCTGGCTACACCTTC. This translates into CASSQGGGTVAGYTF.